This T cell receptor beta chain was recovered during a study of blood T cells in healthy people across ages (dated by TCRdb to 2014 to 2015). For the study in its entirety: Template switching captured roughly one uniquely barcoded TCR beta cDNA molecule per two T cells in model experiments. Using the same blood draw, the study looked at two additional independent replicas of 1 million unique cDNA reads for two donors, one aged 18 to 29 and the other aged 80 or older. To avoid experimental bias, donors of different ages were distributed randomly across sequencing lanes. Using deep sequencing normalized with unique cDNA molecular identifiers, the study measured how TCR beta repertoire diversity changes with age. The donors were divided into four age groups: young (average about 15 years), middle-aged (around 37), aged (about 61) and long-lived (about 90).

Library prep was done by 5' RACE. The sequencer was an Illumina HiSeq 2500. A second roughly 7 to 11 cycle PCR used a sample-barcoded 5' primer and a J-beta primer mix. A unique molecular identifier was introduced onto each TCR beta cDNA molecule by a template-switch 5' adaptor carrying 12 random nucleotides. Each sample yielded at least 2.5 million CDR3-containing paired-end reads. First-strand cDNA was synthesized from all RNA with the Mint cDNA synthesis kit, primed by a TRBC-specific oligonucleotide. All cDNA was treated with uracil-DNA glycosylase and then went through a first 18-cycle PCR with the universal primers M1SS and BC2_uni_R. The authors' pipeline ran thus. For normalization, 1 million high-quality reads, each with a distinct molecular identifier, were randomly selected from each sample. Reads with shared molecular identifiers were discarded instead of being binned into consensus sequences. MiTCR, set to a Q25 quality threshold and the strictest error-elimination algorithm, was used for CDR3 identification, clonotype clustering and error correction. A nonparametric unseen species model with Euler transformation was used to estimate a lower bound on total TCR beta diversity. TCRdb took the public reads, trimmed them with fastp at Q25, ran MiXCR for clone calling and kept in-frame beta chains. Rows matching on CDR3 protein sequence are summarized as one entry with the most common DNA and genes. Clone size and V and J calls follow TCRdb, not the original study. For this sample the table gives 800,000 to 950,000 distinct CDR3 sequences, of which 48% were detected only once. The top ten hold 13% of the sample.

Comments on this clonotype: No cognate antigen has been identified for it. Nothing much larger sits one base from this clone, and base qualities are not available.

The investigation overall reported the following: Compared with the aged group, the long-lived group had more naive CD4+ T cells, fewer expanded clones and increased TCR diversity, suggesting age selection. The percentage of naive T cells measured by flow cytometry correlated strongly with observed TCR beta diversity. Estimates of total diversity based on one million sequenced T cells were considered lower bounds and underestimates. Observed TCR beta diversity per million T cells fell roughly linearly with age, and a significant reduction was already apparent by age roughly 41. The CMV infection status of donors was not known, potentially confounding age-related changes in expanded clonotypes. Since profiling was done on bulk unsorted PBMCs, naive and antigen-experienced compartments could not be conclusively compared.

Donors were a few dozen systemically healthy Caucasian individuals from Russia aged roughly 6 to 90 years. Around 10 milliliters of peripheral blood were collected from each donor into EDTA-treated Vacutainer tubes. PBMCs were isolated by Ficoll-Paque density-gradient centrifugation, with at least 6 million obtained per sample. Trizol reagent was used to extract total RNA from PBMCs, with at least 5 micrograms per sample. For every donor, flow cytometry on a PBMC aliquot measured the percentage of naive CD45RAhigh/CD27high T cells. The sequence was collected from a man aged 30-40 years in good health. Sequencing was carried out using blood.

The CDR3 protein: CASSGQARYGYTF. The DNA reads as follows: TGTGCCAGCAGTGGACAGGCGCGTTATGGCTACACCTTC. The sequence is built from TRBV6-6 and TRBJ1-2; 7 junctional bases match TRBD1. Including the terminal cysteine and phenylalanine, the CDR3 comprises 13 residues. Left in the record is the CDR3 DNA by itself, 39 bases read in frame from the first base. Unmatched junction bases come to 5, with V trimmed by 5 bases and J by 5 bases. The germline V gene (reference sequence) gives CDR1 as MNHNY and CDR2 as SVGAGI.